One and the same sample provided the 27 T cell receptor beta chains below, sequenced in a study of T cell responses to AZD1222 COVID-19 vaccine. This table comes from immunoSEQ multiplex PCR, and its TCRdb copy is limited to in-frame clones, with some not included. This sample has about 92,000 clones, with roughly 90% found just once. Source: peripheral blood, taken on day 0 of AZD1222 vaccination. These receptor sequences come from an adult in good health.

The V and J genes are TRBV18 and TRBJ2-3; D is uncertain. V gave up 3 bases and J gave up 2 bases, with 12 bases separating them. The CDR3 runs 15 residues. Germline V gives CDR1 KGHSH, CDR2 LQKENI. The CDR3 sequence is CASSPWTDATDTQYF. In DNA form, the CDR3 reads TGTGCCAGCTCACCTTGGACGGACGCCACAGATACGCAGTATTTT.

The genes are TRBV27 and TRBJ2-3; TRBD1 matches at 8 bases. V shed 3 bases and J 4 bases; nucleotides not matched to a gene: 6. Per germline, CDR1 MNHEY and CDR2 SMNVEV (reference sequence). The CDR3 has 15 amino acids. CDR3 nucleotide sequence: TGTGCCAGCAGTTTGAGGACAGGGTGGCCAGATACGCAGTATTTT. This encodes CASSLRTGWPDTQYF.

The chain employs TRBV21-1 and TRBJ2-7; the DNA was not compared with TRBD2, the D call given in the table. TRBV21-1 is annotated as a pseudogene. CDR3 size: 14 residues. CDR3 sequence (DNA): TGTGCCAGCGCCGGGCAAGCGGTCTCCTACGAGCAGTACTTC. Translating it yields CASAGQAVSYEQYF.

The J gene is TRBJ2-5, the V gene TRBV7-2; tentative D call: TRBD2 (6 bases). CDR1 and CDR2 (germline): SGHTA, FQGNSA. The CDR3 contains 16 residues. The germline V and J ends were trimmed by 5 bases and 7 bases, with 23 bases remaining between them. CDR3 in DNA: TGTGCCAGCAGCCCACCCGGCGGAGGGCAGGGTGGGACCCAGTACTTC. Its translation: CASSPPGGGQGGTQYF.

The V and J genes are TRBV7-2 and TRBJ1-3; 10 bases agree with TRBD1. Germline-derived CDR1 and CDR2 are SGHTA and FQGNSA. CDR3 length equals 19 residues. Losses at the gene ends were 4 bases for V and 0 bases for J; bases not matched to a gene: 12. As DNA, the CDR3 is TGTGCCAGCAGCTCCCCACACTCGGGACAGGGGTTCTCTGGAAACACCATATATTTT. Translating gives CASSSPHSGQGFSGNTIYF. The full variable domain, rest sourced from reference TRBV7-2 and TRBJ1-3, is GAGVSQSPSNKVTEKGKDVELRCDPISGHTALYWYRQSLGQGLEFLIYFQGNSAPDKSGLPSDRFSAERTGGSVSTLTIQRTQQEDSAVYLCASSSPHSGQGFSGNTIYFGEGSWLTVV.

The chain has TRBV7-2 and TRBJ2-2; 7 bases fit TRBD2. With 3 bases clipped from V and 5 bases from J, the junction kept 6 bases outside the gene matches. CDR1 and CDR2 (germline): SGHTA, FQGNSA. The CDR3 has 15 amino acids. CDR3 residues: CASSLGGRITGELFF. In DNA, the CDR3 is TGTGCCAGCAGCTTGGGCGGGAGAATTACCGGGGAGCTGTTTTTT.

DNA for the CDR3: TGTGCCAGCAGTGACCTCGGACAGGTGCTGGGGAGGGAGCAGTACTTC. Translation: CASSDLGQVLGREQYF. The gene calls are TRBV25-1 and TRBJ2-7; TRBD1 is a possible D gene (7 bases). Germline CDR1 reads MGHDK; CDR2 reads SYGVNS. V was shortened by 3 bases and J by 7 bases, with 22 bases between the two germline ends. The CDR3 is 16 amino acids.

V and J are TRBV7-6 and TRBJ2-2; 9 bases map to TRBD2. This CDR3 region has 21 residues. CDR1 SGHVS and CDR2 FNYEAQ come from the germline V gene. V dropped 1 base and J dropped 2; count of bases not matched to a gene: 17. This CDR3 is CASSLGARLSVAGANTGELFF. CDR3 DNA sequence: TGTGCCAGCAGCTTAGGGGCCCGCCTCTCCGTAGCGGGAGCCAACACCGGGGAGCTGTTTTTT.

The chain couples TRBV6-2 or TRBV6-3 to TRBJ2-6; TRBD2 matches 9 bases. Germline trimming cut 2 bases from V and 2 bases from J; bases unmatched to any gene: 13. The length of the CDR3 is 20 residues. Germline values: CDR1 MNHEY, CDR2 SVGEGT. The CDR3 DNA reads TGTGCCAGCAGTTACGAAATGGCTAGCGGGACGAAGCCTGGGGCCAACGTCCTGACTTTC. Residues: CASSYEMASGTKPGANVLTF.

The chain combines TRBV3-1 (or the pseudogene TRBV3-2) with TRBJ2-6, with no clear D. Between the trimmed V and J ends, which lost 2 bases and 2 bases, there was a span of 7 bases. Germline V gene sequence: CDR1 LGHDT, CDR2 YNNKEL (reference sequence). The length of the CDR3 is 15 residues. Here the CDR3 reads CASSQRSPGANVLTF. The CDR3 nucleotides read TGTGCCAGCAGCCAAAGGTCTCCTGGGGCCAACGTCCTGACTTTC.

The gene calls are TRBV28 and TRBJ2-6; 8 bases fit TRBD1. From germline, CDR1 is MDHEN and CDR2 SYDVKM. Trimming took 7 bases from V and 1 from J; bases not matched to a gene: 18. This CDR3 has 20 residues. The CDR3 loop reads CASKLRSVGTGASGANVLTF. CDR3 nucleotide sequence: TGTGCCAGCAAGTTGAGGTCCGTTGGGACAGGAGCTTCTGGGGCCAACGTCCTGACTTTC.

The chain uses TRBV7-2 and TRBJ2-1; 9 bases align to TRBD2. The germline CDR1 and CDR2 sequences are SGHTA and FQGNSA. Trimming cost V 3 bases and J 3 bases; bases outside gene matches: 3. The CDR3 length is 15 residues. This chain's CDR3 is CASSFSGSYYNEQFF. As DNA, the CDR3 is TGTGCCAGCAGCTTTAGCGGGAGTTACTACAATGAGCAGTTCTTC.

In its sample, this clone was seen once. V is TRBV7-6 and J is TRBJ2-5; possibly TRBD1 for D (6 bases). This CDR3 is built from 14 residues. Germline CDR1 SGHVS, CDR2 FNYEAQ. Trimming shortened V by 0 bases and J by 6 bases, and 11 bases separated the two germline ends. Here the CDR3 reads CASSLASGAKTQYF. CDR3 nucleotides: TGTGCCAGCAGCTTAGCGTCAGGGGCGAAGACCCAGTACTTC.

This clone was seen more than once but under ten times. J is TRBJ1-2 and V is TRBV2, with TRBD1 as a possible D gene (5 bases). V lost 3 bases to trimming and J lost 4 bases, with 9 bases between them. Germline CDR1 and CDR2: SNHLY and FYNNEI. This CDR3 region has 13 residues. The CDR3 bases are TGTGCCAGCAGTGATGGCAGGGTCTATGGCTACACCTTC. Its translation: CASSDGRVYGYTF.

The chain carries TRBV7-9 and TRBJ2-1, with unresolved D. The CDR3 totals 14 residues. Germline V lookup: CDR1 SEHNR, CDR2 FQNEAQ (reference sequence). V was cut by 7 bases and J by 8 bases, with 18 bases left in between. In DNA form, the CDR3 reads TGTGCCAGCAACCCCCCGGAGTTTGCATATGAGCAGTTCTTC. Its protein is CASNPPEFAYEQFF.

This chain connects TRBV6-2 or TRBV6-3 to TRBJ2-1; 7 nucleotides align to TRBD1. Germline-derived CDR1 and CDR2 are MNHEY and SVGEGT. Trimming removed 2 bases from V and 4 bases from J; junction bases left unmatched: 5. The CDR3 extends over 15 amino acids. CDR3 bases: TGTGCCAGCAGTTACCTGCAGGGGGTGTACAATGAGCAGTTCTTC. Translating it yields CASSYLQGVYNEQFF.

The rearrangement uses TRBV11-2 and TRBJ1-1; D gene unclear. V was cut by 0 bases and J by 3 bases, with 2 bases left in between. The length of the CDR3 is 12 residues. Germline V lookup: CDR1 SGHAT, CDR2 FQNNGV. The CDR3 nucleotides read TGTGCCAGCAGCTTAGATGACACTGAAGCTTTCTTT. This codes for CASSLDDTEAFF.

The chain has TRBV7-8 and TRBJ1-2, with D unclear. V lost 4 bases to trimming and J lost 8 bases, with 17 bases between them. This CDR3 has 14 amino acids. Germline CDR1 reads SGHVS; CDR2 reads FQNEAQ. CDR3 in DNA: TGTGCCAGCAGCTCAGCCCGTTATATGCTGGGCTACACCTTC. Translating gives CASSSARYMLGYTF.

This clone was observed once. J is TRBJ1-6 and V is TRBV27; D not certain. The CDR3 consists of 13 residues. Trimming took 2 bases from V and 9 from J, leaving 8 bases between them. From germline, CDR1 is MNHEY and CDR2 SMNVEV (reference sequence). CDR3 nucleotide sequence: TGTGCCAGCAGTTTAGGCAGATTTTCACCCCTCCACTTT. Protein: CASSLGRFSPLHF.

This chain uses TRBV5-4 with TRBJ2-5; TRBD2 aligns across 10 bases. Germline V CDR1 and CDR2: SGHNT, YYREEE (reference sequence). The CDR3 is made up of 15 amino acids. V shed 5 bases, J shed 5 bases, and the junction held 9 bases outside the gene matches. CDR3 loop: CASSPWTSGRETQYF. CDR3 DNA: TGTGCCAGCAGTCCCTGGACTAGCGGTAGGGAGACCCAGTACTTC.

The V call is TRBV24-1, the J call TRBJ2-2, with 9 bases that match TRBD1. The CDR3 sequence is 16 residues long. With V trimmed by 1 base and J by 7 bases, 6 bases remained unmatched. Germline CDR1 is KGHDR and CDR2 is SFDVKD. The CDR3 nucleotides are TGTGCCACCAGTGATTTAGGGACAGGGTACGGCGGGGAGCTGTTTTTT. Its translation is CATSDLGTGYGGELFF.

The genes are TRBV4-2 and TRBJ1-5, with D possibly TRBD1 on 5 matching bases. The CDR3 runs to 13 residues. Germline V lookup: CDR1 LGHNA, CDR2 YNFKEQ. The V gene lost 5 bases and the J gene lost 4 bases, with 9 bases spanning the gap. The CDR3 region is CASSWGVNQPQHF. CDR3 bases: TGTGCCAGCAGCTGGGGGGTGAATCAGCCCCAGCATTTT.

This clone was detected a few times. The chain uses TRBV4-1 and TRBJ2-7; 9 bases align to TRBD2. CDR3 length equals 14 residues. The V and J ends lost 4 bases and 3 bases, in that order; junction bases with no gene match: 4. Germline assignment: CDR1 MGHRA and CDR2 YSYEKL. The CDR3 spells CASSPGTSSYEQYF. DNA of the CDR3: TGCGCCAGCAGCCCCGGGACTAGCAGCTACGAGCAGTACTTC.

The CDR3: CASSLAGLAAGEETQYF. The CDR3 nucleotides are TGTGCCAGCAGCTTGGCGGGGCTAGCGGCGGGTGAGGAGACCCAGTACTTC. The V and J genes are TRBV11-2 and TRBJ2-5, with TRBD2 matching over 7 bases. This CDR3 has 17 residues. The V segment lost 3 bases and the J segment 5 bases; nucleotides outside the gene matches: 15. Germline V gene lookup returns CDR1 SGHAT and CDR2 FQNNGV. The full variable domain, its missing parts supplied by reference TRBV11-2 and TRBJ2-5, is EAGVAQSPRYKIIEKRQSVAFWCNPISGHATLYWYQQILGQGPKLLIQFQNNGVVDDSQLPKDRFSAERLKGVDSTLKIQPAKLEDSAVYLCASSLAGLAAGEETQYFGPGTRLLVL.

The chain couples TRBV3-1 (or the pseudogene TRBV3-2) to TRBJ2-7, with 10 bases that match TRBD1. Trimming took 3 bases from V and 2 from J; bases not matched to a gene: 10. Germline-derived CDR1 and CDR2 are LGHDT and YNNKEL (reference sequence). CDR3 length: 17 amino acids. This CDR3 is CASSQVPGTGVPYEQYF. DNA of the CDR3: TGTGCCAGCAGCCAGGTCCCCGGGACAGGGGTCCCCTACGAGCAGTACTTC.

This rearrangement joins TRBV11-2 to TRBJ2-7, with D possibly TRBD1 on 6 matching bases. The CDR3 runs to 15 residues. Germline values: CDR1 SGHAT, CDR2 FQNNGV. V shed 6 bases and J shed 4 bases, with 19 bases lying between them. The CDR3 loop reads CASRPPLGHDYEQYF. The CDR3 DNA sequence: TGTGCCAGCAGGCCCCCTCTGGGACATGATTACGAGCAGTACTTC.

This chain joins TRBV28 and TRBJ2-7; TRBD2 matches 8 bases. V lost 6 bases to trimming and J lost 3 bases; unmatched junction nucleotides: 7. Germline V gene lookup returns CDR1 MDHEN and CDR2 SYDVKM. The CDR3 contains 14 residues. CDR3 in DNA: TGTGCCAGCAGACCCGGGACTAGGAGCTACGAGCAGTACTTC. Its protein product is CASRPGTRSYEQYF.